The rows below give T cell receptor beta chains drawn from one sample of a study of T cell repertoires in cytomegalovirus infection. Their antigen targets remain unknown. Via MiXCR, TCRdb re-called the reads, giving one row per CDR3 protein. Seen here are approximately 220,000 distinct CDR3 sequences, about 39% observed once, and the top ten hold 59%. Sequencing was performed on CD8+ T cells from cultured PBMCs, taken from culture after CMV antigen stimulation. The source of these receptors is a human donor in good health (CMV status not recorded). Some clones in this sample may be carry-over from other donors' samples. CDR3s include the opening cysteine and the closing phenylalanine or tryptophan. D genes are given only for firm matches. Expanded clones are given a class, and other clones once, few, many or no size at all.

D	V	size	J	CDR3	DNA
.	TRBV12-3/TRBV12-4	few	TRBJ2-7	CASNLGAELSYEQYF	TGTGCCAGCAACCTAGGAGCGGAGCTCTCCTACGAGCAGTACTTC
.	TRBV11-2	.	TRBJ2-5	CASSLVQDGQTQYF	TGTGCCAGCAGCTTAGTCCAGGACGGGCAGACCCAGTACTTC
.	TRBV7-6	few	TRBJ1-1	CASSPFPANTEAFF	TGTGCCAGCAGTCCATTTCCAGCGAACACTGAAGCTTTCTTT
.	TRBV7-8	many	TRBJ1-5	CASSVGNQPQHF	TGTGCCAGCAGCGTAGGGAATCAGCCCCAGCATTTT
.	TRBV12-3/TRBV12-4	few	TRBJ2-3	CASRQSGGGSTDTQYF	TGTGCCAGCCGCCAAAGTGGAGGGGGTAGCACAGATACGCAGTATTTT
.	TRBV7-9	few	TRBJ2-1	CASSLVETVYNEQFF	TGTGCCAGCAGCTTAGTGGAGACGGTTTACAATGAGCAGTTCTTC
.	TRBV27	.	TRBJ2-1	CASSLDGDEQFF	TGTGCCAGCAGTTTGGATGGCGATGAGCAGTTCTTC
TRBD1	TRBV2	.	TRBJ2-1	CASSLTGNPLNEQFF	TGTGCCAGCAGCTTGACAGGGAATCCCCTCAATGAGCAGTTCTTC
.	TRBV4-2	.	TRBJ1-1	CASSQVGGLGNTEAFF	TGTGCCAGCAGCCAAGTAGGGGGATTGGGGAACACTGAAGCTTTCTTT
.	TRBV9	.	TRBJ2-7	CASSEGGEAYEQYF	TGTGCCAGCTCGGAGGGCGGGGAGGCCTACGAGCAGTACTTC
.	TRBV27	.	TRBJ2-7	CASSLSPLEEQYF	TGTGCCAGCAGTTTATCTCCCCTTGAAGAGCAGTACTTC
TRBD2	TRBV11-2	.	TRBJ2-7	CASSLDGSGTSYEQYF	TGTGCCAGCAGCTTAGATGGTAGCGGGACTTCCTACGAGCAGTACTTC
TRBD1	TRBV20-1	few	TRBJ1-5	CSARARTGENQPQHF	TGCAGTGCTAGAGCCCGGACAGGGGAGAATCAGCCCCAGCATTTT